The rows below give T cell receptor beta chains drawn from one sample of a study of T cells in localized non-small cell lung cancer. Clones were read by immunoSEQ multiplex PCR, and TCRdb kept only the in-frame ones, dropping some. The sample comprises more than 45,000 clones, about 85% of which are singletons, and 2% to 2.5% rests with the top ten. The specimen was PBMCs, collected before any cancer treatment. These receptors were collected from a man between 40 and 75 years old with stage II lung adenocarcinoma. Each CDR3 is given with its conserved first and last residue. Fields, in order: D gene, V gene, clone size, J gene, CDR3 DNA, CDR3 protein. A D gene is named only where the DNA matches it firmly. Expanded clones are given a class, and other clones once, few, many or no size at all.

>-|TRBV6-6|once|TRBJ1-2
TGTGCCAGCAGTTACCAGATACAGGGTTTGGATGGCTACACCTTC
CASSYQIQGLDGYTF
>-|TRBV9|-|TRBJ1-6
TGTGCCAGCAGCGCAGACTCACTGAAGACAGGTCTTAATTCACCCCTCCACTTT
CASSADSLKTGLNSPLHF
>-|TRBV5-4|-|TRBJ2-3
TGTGCCAGCAGGTCGACCTCTGATACGCAGTATTTT
CASRSTSDTQYF
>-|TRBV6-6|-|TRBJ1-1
TGTGCCAGCAGTCCAACAGGGACTGAAGCTTTCTTT
CASSPTGTEAFF
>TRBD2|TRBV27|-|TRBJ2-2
TGTGCCAGCAGTTCCGGGGAGGGACCGAACACCGGGGAGCTGTTTTTT
CASSSGEGPNTGELFF
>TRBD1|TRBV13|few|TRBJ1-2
TGTGCCAGCAGCTTGGGACAGGACTATGGCTACACCTTC
CASSLGQDYGYTF
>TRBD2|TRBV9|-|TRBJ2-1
TGTGCCAGCAGCCTCCCGGCGGCGGGGGGGGACTACAATGAGCAGTTCTTC
CASSLPAAGGDYNEQFF
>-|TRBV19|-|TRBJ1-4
TGTGCCACGGGCCAGACAGCCGCTAATGAAAAACTGTTTTTT
CATGQTAANEKLFF
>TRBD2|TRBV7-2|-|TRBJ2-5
TGTGCCAGCAGCTTGGGACTAGGTCAAGAGACCCAGTACTTC
CASSLGLGQETQYF
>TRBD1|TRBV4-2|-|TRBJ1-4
TGTGCCAGCAGCGGACAGGGTAACGGTGAAAAACTGTTTTTT
CASSGQGNGEKLFF
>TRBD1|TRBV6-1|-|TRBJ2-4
TGTGCCAGCACCTCCCCGGACAGGGGAAACATTCAGTACTTC
CASTSPDRGNIQYF
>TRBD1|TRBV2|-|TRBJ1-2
TGTGCCAGCGAGAAAAGTATTGGGACAGACTATGGCTACACCTTC
CASEKSIGTDYGYTF
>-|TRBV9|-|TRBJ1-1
TGTGCCAGCAGCCCTCTGGCGGGGGTGTCGAACACTGAAGCTTTCTTT
CASSPLAGVSNTEAFF
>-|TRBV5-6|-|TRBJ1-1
TGTGCCAGCAGCTTGGGTAGGACAGAGATGAACACTGAAGCTTTCTTT
CASSLGRTEMNTEAFF
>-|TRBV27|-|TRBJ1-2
TGTGCCAGCAGTTTATCGAACAGATCCCCCTATGGCTACACCTTC
CASSLSNRSPYGYTF
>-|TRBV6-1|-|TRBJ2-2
TGTGCCAGCACCTCTGGCAGTGCCCTCACCGGGGAGCTGTTTTTT
CASTSGSALTGELFF
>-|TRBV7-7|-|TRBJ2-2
TGTGCCAGCAGCTTAACCAGGGGCACCGGGGAGCTGTTTTTT
CASSLTRGTGELFF
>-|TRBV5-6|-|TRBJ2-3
TGTGCCAGCAGCTTTTTTTCCGGGACATCCCCAGATACGCAGTATTTT
CASSFFSGTSPDTQYF
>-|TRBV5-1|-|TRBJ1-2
TGCGCCAGCAGCAGAAACCGGGACGGAATCTATGGCTACACCTTC
CASSRNRDGIYGYTF
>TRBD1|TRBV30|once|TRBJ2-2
TGTGCCTGGACCAGGGACAGTGGGAACACCGGGGAGCTGTTTTTT
CAWTRDSGNTGELFF
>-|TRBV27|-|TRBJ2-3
TGTGCCAGCAGATGGACTGGCAGAACAGATACGCAGTATTTT
CASRWTGRTDTQYF
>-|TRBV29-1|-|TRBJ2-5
TGCAGCGTTGAAGGTGAAGAGACCCAGTACTTC
CSVEGEETQYF
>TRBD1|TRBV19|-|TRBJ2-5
TGTGCCAGTAGGACAGGGGGCGGAGAGACCCAGTACTTC
CASRTGGGETQYF
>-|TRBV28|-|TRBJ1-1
TGTGCCAGCAGAGGGGTCCCCACTGAAGCTTTCTTT
CASRGVPTEAFF
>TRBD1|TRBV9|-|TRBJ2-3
TGTGCCAGCAGCGCCGGAGGACAGGGCGGGGTTGATACGCAGTATTTT
CASSAGGQGGVDTQYF
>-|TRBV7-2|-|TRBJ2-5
TGTGCCAGCAGCTTAGCGACCGAGAGCGAGACCCAGTACTTC
CASSLATESETQYF
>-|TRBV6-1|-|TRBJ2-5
TGTGCCAGCAGGGGGGGAACCTATCAAGAGACCCAGTACTTC
CASRGGTYQETQYF
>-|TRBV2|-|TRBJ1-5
TGTGCCAGCAGTGAAGCGGGGGCTCCGGGGAGGCAGCCCCAGCATTTT
CASSEAGAPGRQPQHF
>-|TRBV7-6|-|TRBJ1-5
TGTGCCAGCAGCTCGAACATAAATCAGCCCCAGCATTTT
CASSSNINQPQHF
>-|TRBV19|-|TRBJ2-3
TGTGCCAGTAGTATAGCCTTCGAGGCAGATACGCAGTATTTT
CASSIAFEADTQYF
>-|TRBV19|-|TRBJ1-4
TGTGCCAGTAGGGACAGACTTGCAACTAATGAAAAACTGTTTTTT
CASRDRLATNEKLFF
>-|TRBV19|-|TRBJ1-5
TGTGCCAGTAGAATGGGAGGGTCGTCATATAACAATCAGCCCCAGCATTTT
CASRMGGSSYNNQPQHF
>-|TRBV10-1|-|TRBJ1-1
TGCGCCAGCAGACCGAACGGGGGCCGTGAAGCTTTCTTT
CASRPNGGREAFF
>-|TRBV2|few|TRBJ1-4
TGTGCCAGCAGCCCGGACATTACTAATGAAAAACTGTTTTTT
CASSPDITNEKLFF
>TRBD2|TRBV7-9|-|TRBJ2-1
TGTGCCAGCAGGCCTAGCGGGGGGCCCCACAATGAGCAGTTCTTC
CASRPSGGPHNEQFF
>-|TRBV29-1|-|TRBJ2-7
TGCAGCGTTGTCCAGGGATATTCCTACGAGCAGTACTTC
CSVVQGYSYEQYF
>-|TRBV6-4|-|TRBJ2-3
TGTGCCAGCAGTGACACTCAGGGAGATACGCAGTATTTT
CASSDTQGDTQYF
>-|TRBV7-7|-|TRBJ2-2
TGTGCCAGCAGCTCCTCAGGGGACACCGGGGAGCTGTTTTTT
CASSSSGDTGELFF
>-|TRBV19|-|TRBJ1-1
TGTGCCAGTAGCTGGGACGGGAACACTGAAGCTTTCTTT
CASSWDGNTEAFF
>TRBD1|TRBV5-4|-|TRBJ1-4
TGTGCCAGCTCAAAAGAGAACCCCGGGACAGCTAATGAAAAACTGTTTTTT
CASSKENPGTANEKLFF
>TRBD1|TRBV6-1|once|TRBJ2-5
TGTGCCAGCAGCCTCGGACAGGGCAGAGAGACCCAGTACTTC
CASSLGQGRETQYF
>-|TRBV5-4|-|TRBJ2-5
TGTGCCAGCAGCTCCCCCGGGGCGGAGACCCAGTACTTC
CASSSPGAETQYF
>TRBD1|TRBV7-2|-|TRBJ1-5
TGTGCCAGCAGCTTAGCGAGTAGGGGACAGGGATCCCAGCATTTT
CASSLASRGQGSQHF
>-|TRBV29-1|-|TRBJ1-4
TGCAGCGTTACGGAGGGAACTGAAAAACTGTTTTTT
CSVTEGTEKLFF
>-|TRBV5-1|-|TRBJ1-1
TGCGCCAGCAGCTCCAACTTATTTTCAGGGAACACTGAAGCTTTCTTT
CASSSNLFSGNTEAFF
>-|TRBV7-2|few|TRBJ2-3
TGTGCCAGGGCAGATACGCAGTATTTT
CARADTQYF
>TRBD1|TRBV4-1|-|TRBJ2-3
TGCGCCAGCAGCCAAGAGCCCGGGGCAGGGGGCTTCACAGATACGCAGTATTTT
CASSQEPGAGGFTDTQYF
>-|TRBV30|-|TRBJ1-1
TGTGCCTGGAGTCCGAACGACTACTTGAACACTGAAGCTTTCTTT
CAWSPNDYLNTEAFF
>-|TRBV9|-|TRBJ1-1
TGTGCCAGCAGCGTAGGACAGCTTAGAAGCACTGAAGCTTTCTTT
CASSVGQLRSTEAFF
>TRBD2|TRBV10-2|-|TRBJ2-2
TGCGCCAGCACCGAGTCGGGGGGGTCCGCGAACACCGGGGAGCTGTTTTTT
CASTESGGSANTGELFF
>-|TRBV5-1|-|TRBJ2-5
TGCGCCAGCAGCTTGGCCATTCAAGAGACCCAGTACTTC
CASSLAIQETQYF
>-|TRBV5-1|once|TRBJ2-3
TGCGCCAGCAGCTTGGCGCAGGGGTCAGGCGGAGATACGCAGTATTTT
CASSLAQGSGGDTQYF